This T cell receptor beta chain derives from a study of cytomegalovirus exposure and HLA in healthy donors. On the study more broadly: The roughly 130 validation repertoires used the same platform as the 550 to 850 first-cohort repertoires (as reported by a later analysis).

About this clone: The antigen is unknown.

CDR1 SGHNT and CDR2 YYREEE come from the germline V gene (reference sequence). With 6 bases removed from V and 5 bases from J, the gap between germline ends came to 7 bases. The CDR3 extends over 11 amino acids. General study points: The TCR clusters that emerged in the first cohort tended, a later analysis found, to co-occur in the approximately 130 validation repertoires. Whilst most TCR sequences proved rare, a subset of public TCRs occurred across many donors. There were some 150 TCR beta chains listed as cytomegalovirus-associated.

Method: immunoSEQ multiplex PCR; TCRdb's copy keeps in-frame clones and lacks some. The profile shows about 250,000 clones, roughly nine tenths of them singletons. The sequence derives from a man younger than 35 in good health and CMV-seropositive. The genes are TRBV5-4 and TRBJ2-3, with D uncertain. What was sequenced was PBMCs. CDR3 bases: TGTGCCAGCACTCGAGGAGATACGCAGTATTTT. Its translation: CASTRGDTQYF.